This paragraph reports one T cell receptor beta chain. This CDR3 has 15 amino acids. The ends lost 6 bases at V and 2 bases at J; junction bases unmatched: 7. In germline, CDR1 is MNHEY, CDR2 SVGAGI. The PCR employed 60 Vbeta primers together with 13 Jbeta primers. Produced via immunoSEQ multiplex PCR; TCRdb's table is partial and in-frame only. The table records more than 85,000 clones, about four fifths of them present only once. This entry is derived from a study of cytomegalovirus exposure and HLA in healthy donors. Sample: PBMCs. The TCR was taken from a man between 25 and 39 years old in good health and CMV-seronegative. This chain connects TRBV6-5 to TRBJ1-3; 7 bases match TRBD1. CDR3 amino acids: CASSRTGDAGNTIYF. The DNA of the CDR3 is TGTGCCAGCAGCCGAACAGGGGACGCTGGAAACACCATATATTTT.